This TCR beta chain was documented in a study of T cells after somatic rescue of genetic block. Clones were read by immunoSEQ multiplex PCR, and TCRdb kept only the in-frame ones, dropping some. This sample has roughly 71,000 clones, with under 95% found just once. Material: peripheral blood mononuclear cells (PBMCs). The clonotype comes from a man aged 25 to 40.

The chain's CDR3 is CSAEGGGELFF. Here the CDR3 DNA reads TGCAGTGCCGAGGGGGGCGGGGAGCTGTTTTTT. The chain combines TRBV20-1 with TRBJ2-2; D may be TRBD1 or TRBD2 (6 bases each). CDR3 length: 11 amino acids. The V end lost 6 bases, the J end lost 7 bases, and 9 bases lay between the germline ends. Germline V CDR1 and CDR2: DFQATT, SNEGSKA (reference sequence).